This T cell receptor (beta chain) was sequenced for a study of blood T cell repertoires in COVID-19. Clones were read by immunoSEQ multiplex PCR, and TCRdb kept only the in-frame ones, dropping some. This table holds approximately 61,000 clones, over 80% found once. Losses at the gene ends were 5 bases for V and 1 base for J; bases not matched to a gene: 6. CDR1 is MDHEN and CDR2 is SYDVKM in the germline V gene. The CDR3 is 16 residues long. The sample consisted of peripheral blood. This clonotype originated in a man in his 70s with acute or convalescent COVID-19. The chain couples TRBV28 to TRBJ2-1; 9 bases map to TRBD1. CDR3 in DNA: TGTGCCAGCAGTACACTGGGGACAGGGTCCTACAATGAGCAGTTCTTC. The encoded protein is CASSTLGTGSYNEQFF. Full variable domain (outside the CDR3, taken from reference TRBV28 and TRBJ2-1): DVKVTQSSRYLVKRTGEKVFLECVQDMDHENMFWYRQDPGLGLRLIYFSYDVKMKEKGDIPEGYSVSREKKERFSLILESASTNQTSMYLCASSTLGTGSYNEQFFGPGTRLTVL.